Listed below are T cell receptor beta chains from one sample, sequenced in a study of identical twins. TCRdb used MiXCR to reprocess the 5' RACE reads, holding one entry per CDR3 protein. The table includes 1.5 million to 2 million distinct CDR3 sequences, 32% detected once. The sample consisted of cord blood. These receptor sequences come from a newborn girl in good health. The CDR3 runs from the conserved cysteine through the conserved F or W. A D gene is named only where the DNA matches it firmly. Not every row has a clone size; where given, it reads once, few, many or a size class.

>.|TRBV10-3|TRBJ1-1|few
CAIRTGLNTEAFF
TGTGCCATCAGAACAGGGCTGAACACTGAAGCTTTCTTT
>.|TRBV24-1|TRBJ2-7|few
CATIYEQYF
TGTGCCACCATCTACGAGCAGTACTTC
>TRBD1|TRBV20-1|TRBJ2-7|.
CSAWTGSNSYEQYF
TGCAGTGCTTGGACAGGGTCCAACTCCTACGAGCAGTACTTC
>.|TRBV14|TRBJ1-1|.
CASSEGMNTEAFF
TGTGCCAGCAGCGAAGGGATGAACACTGAAGCTTTCTTT
>TRBD2|TRBV20-1|TRBJ2-1|few
CSALAGGTHNNEQFF
TGCAGTGCCCTAGCGGGGGGTACCCACAACAATGAGCAGTTCTTC
>.|TRBV20-1|TRBJ2-4|many
CSARDQYNIQYF
TGCAGTGCTAGAGACCAATACAACATTCAGTACTTC
>TRBD2|TRBV29-1|TRBJ2-4|many
CSVVWRGGLSENIQYF
TGCAGCGTTGTATGGCGGGGGGGCCTGTCGGAAAACATTCAGTACTTC
>.|TRBV5-1|TRBJ2-7|.
CASSLTSPEAEQYF
TGCGCCAGCAGCTTGACTAGCCCTGAAGCCGAGCAGTACTTC
>TRBD2|TRBV6-5|TRBJ2-7|.
CASSYGTSGSYIHEQYF
TGTGCCAGCAGCTACGGGACTAGCGGGAGTTATATCCACGAGCAGTACTTC
>.|TRBV15|TRBJ1-1|few
CATSRDGGSREAFF
TGTGCCACCAGCAGAGATGGCGGGAGTCGTGAAGCTTTCTTT
>.|TRBV20-1|TRBJ2-1|.
CSARDLAGPYDEQFF
TGCAGTGCTAGAGATCTTGCGGGACCCTACGATGAGCAGTTCTTC
>.|TRBV7-9|TRBJ2-4|.
CASSRSWNLAKNVQYF
TGTGCCAGCAGCCGAAGTTGGAATCTAGCCAAAAACGTTCAGTACTTC
>.|TRBV6-5|TRBJ2-5|.
CASSGHREETQYF
TGTGCCAGCAGTGGACACAGGGAAGAGACCCAGTACTTC
>TRBD1|TRBV11-2|TRBJ2-3|once
CASSRTGGPGNTQYF
TGTGCCAGCAGCAGAACAGGGGGGCCCGGGAATACGCAGTATTTT
>.|TRBV2|TRBJ1-1|.
CASSESFGNTEAFF
TGTGCCAGCAGTGAAAGTTTTGGGAACACTGAAGCTTTCTTT
>.|TRBV14|TRBJ1-1|.
CASSPNGRGRDTEAFF
TGTGCCAGCAGCCCTAATGGGAGGGGACGGGACACTGAAGCTTTCTTT
>TRBD1|TRBV10-3|TRBJ1-2|.
CAISADRGSPYGYTF
TGTGCCATCAGTGCAGACAGGGGGTCGCCCTATGGCTACACCTTC
>TRBD2|TRBV15|TRBJ2-5|few
CATSRVTRGGETQYF
TGTGCCACCAGCAGAGTTACGCGGGGGGGAGAGACCCAGTACTTC
>TRBD1|TRBV5-1|TRBJ1-2|few
CASSHTGTGDGYTF
TGCGCCAGCAGTCACACCGGGACAGGGGATGGCTACACCTTC
>TRBD1|TRBV4-2|TRBJ1-5|.
CASSPRDRGNQPQHF
TGTGCCAGCAGCCCCCGGGACAGGGGCAATCAGCCCCAGCATTTT
>.|TRBV6-5|TRBJ2-7|few
CASSYSNRGYEQYF
TGTGCCAGCAGTTACTCTAACCGAGGTTACGAGCAGTACTTC
>.|TRBV7-2|TRBJ1-6|.
CASSSGYYSPLHF
TGTGCCAGCAGCTCGGGCTACTATTCACCCCTCCACTTT
>.|TRBV20-1|TRBJ1-1|.
CSARDLKGSNTEAFF
TGCAGTGCTAGAGATCTGAAGGGTTCGAACACTGAAGCTTTCTTT
>TRBD2|TRBV7-9|TRBJ2-1|few
CASSAKFGLAGGSYNEQFF
TGTGCCAGCAGCGCAAAATTCGGACTAGCGGGAGGCTCCTACAATGAGCAGTTCTTC
>TRBD2|TRBV20-1|TRBJ2-4|.
CSARGTSALAKNIQYF
TGCAGTGCTAGGGGGACTAGCGCACTAGCCAAAAACATTCAGTACTTC
>.|TRBV2|TRBJ2-5|few
CASSARTTLGEQYF
TGTGCCAGCAGTGCGAGGACTACCTTAGGGGAGCAGTACTTC
>.|TRBV12-3/TRBV12-4|TRBJ2-4|few
CASTLVATLAKNIQYF
TGTGCCAGCACCCTAGTAGCGACCTTAGCCAAAAACATTCAGTACTTC
>TRBD2|TRBV18|TRBJ2-1|few
CASSRSSGGTFNNEQFF
TGTGCCAGCTCACGGAGCAGCGGGGGGACTTTTAACAATGAGCAGTTCTTC
>.|TRBV6-1|TRBJ1-5|few
CASSEGPPQHF
TGTGCCAGCAGTGAAGGGCCACCCCAGCATTTT
>.|TRBV30|TRBJ1-6|few
CAWRGNSPLHF
TGTGCCTGGAGGGGGAATTCACCCCTCCACTTT
>.|TRBV5-1|TRBJ2-1|many
CASSWGQWDEQFF
TGCGCCAGCAGTTGGGGCCAGTGGGATGAGCAGTTCTTC
>.|TRBV28|TRBJ2-4|few
CASSLWGDRRGKNIQYF
TGTGCCAGCAGTTTATGGGGGGACCGACGGGGCAAAAACATTCAGTACTTC
>.|TRBV27|TRBJ2-4|.
CASSPYLLTGRDDQYF
TGTGCCAGCAGTCCCTACCTCTTGACAGGGAGGGACGATCAGTACTTC
>.|TRBV30|TRBJ2-7|few
CAWRTRFYEQYF
TGTGCCTGGAGAACAAGATTCTACGAGCAGTACTTC
>TRBD1|TRBV2|TRBJ2-7|few
CASSLDRAREQYF
TGTGCCAGCAGCCTCGACAGGGCTCGGGAGCAGTACTTC
>.|TRBV5-1|TRBJ1-4|many
CASSLRGEKLFF
TGTGCCAGCAGCTTAAGGGGAGAAAAACTGTTTTTT
>TRBD2|TRBV20-1|TRBJ2-5|few
CSGLAGSYNEQYF
TGCAGTGGACTAGCGGGGAGCTACAATGAGCAGTACTTC
>.|TRBV12-3/TRBV12-4|TRBJ2-1|.
CASSWGLARYNEQFF
TGTGCCAGCAGTTGGGGCCTAGCGCGCTACAATGAGCAGTTCTTC
>.|TRBV2|TRBJ2-1|.
CASSEERNNEQLF
TGTGCCAGCAGTGAGGAACGGAACAATGAGCAGTTATTC
>.|TRBV4-1|TRBJ1-5|few
CASSQFHNQPQHF
TGCGCCAGCAGCCAATTTCATAATCAGCCCCAGCATTTT
>.|TRBV5-1|TRBJ1-2|.
CASSFEGSYGYTF
TGCGCCAGCAGCTTTGAGGGGAGCTATGGCTACACCTTC
>.|TRBV3-1|TRBJ2-5|.
CASSHQGRETQYF
TGTGCCAGCAGCCACCAGGGGAGAGAGACCCAGTACTTC
>.|TRBV3-1|TRBJ2-1|many
CASSGLGPYNEQFF
TGTGCCAGCAGCGGTCTAGGACCCTACAATGAGCAGTTCTTC
>.|TRBV29-1|TRBJ2-3|many
CSVVGGIIEDTQYF
TGCAGCGTTGTTGGCGGGATAATTGAGGATACGCAGTATTTT
>TRBD1|TRBV5-6|TRBJ1-4|.
CASSLGSTGHNEKLFF
TGTGCCAGCAGCTTGGGATCGACAGGGCATAATGAAAAACTGTTTTTT